This TCR beta chain was recorded in a study of T cells in Graves' hyperthyroidism and ophthalmopathy. Study-wide context: Peripheral blood draws took place at initial diagnosis, ahead of any treatment. Study-wide points: Blood also contained most expanded thyroid clonotypes above 0.001.

Turning to this clonotype: What it binds is unknown. At one end the junction does not follow the germline gene, possibly because of a read error.

Authors of the study amplified TCR beta CDR3 regions from RNA transcripts. The HTBI primer set was used in a first-round RT-PCR of the TCR CDR3. TCRdb independently ran MiXCR on the multiplex PCR reads; one entry per CDR3 protein. The table lists under 350,000 distinct CDR3 sequences, 15% to 20% of them singletons. Patients having uncontrolled infection, another autoimmune disease, pregnancy or lactation were not included. This sample holds PBMCs from under 11 ml fresh peripheral blood. The CDR3 spans 11 residues. Per the germline V gene, CDR1 is WSHSY and CDR2 is SAAADI. The sequencing input was blood. This sequence originates from a woman between 45 and 65 years old with Graves' hyperthyroidism. This chain connects TRBV10-2 to TRBJ1-2; the D is unclear. The CDR3 bases are TGCGCCAGCAGTAGCAACTATGTCTACACCTTC. Protein sequence: CASSSNYVYTF.